The clone carrying this T cell receptor beta chain was recorded at least ten times. The CDR3 covers 16 residues. Germline lookup yields CDR1 MNHEY and CDR2 SMNVEV (reference sequence). Trimming took 5 bases from V and 5 from J, leaving 21 bases between them. This record comes from a study of T-cell reconstitution after alpha-beta-depleted transplantation in children. Unique molecular identifiers featured in how the TCRbeta library was prepared. TCRdb independently ran MiXCR on the PCR reads; one entry per CDR3 protein. The top ten hold less than 5% of the sample, which has about 610,000 distinct CDR3 sequences, 8% to 11% seen once.

The rearrangement uses TRBV27 and TRBJ1-2; the D gene is possibly TRBD1 (6 bases). Material: PBMCs from the stem cell graft donor, obtained from the stem cell graft. The clonotype was recovered from a human donor who donated a stem cell graft to a child with acute myeloid leukemia. CDR3 loop: CASSHATGGQPYGYTF. In DNA, the CDR3 is TGTGCCAGCAGTCACGCGACCGGAGGACAGCCTTATGGCTACACCTTC.